Shown below are 16 T cell receptor beta chains from a single sample sequenced in a study of cytomegalovirus exposure and HLA in healthy donors. Both 60 Vbeta primers and 13 Jbeta primers went into the PCR. The data were produced by immunoSEQ multiplex PCR, yet TCRdb's version contains in-frame clones alone and is incomplete. The table shows under 200,000 clones, with roughly 80% occurring only once. The specimen was PBMCs. Receptor source: a man aged 50 to 60 in good health and CMV-seronegative.

V usage is TRBV4-3 and J usage is TRBJ2-2, with TRBD1 identical over 8 bases. This CDR3 region has 15 residues. CDR1 and CDR2 from the germline V gene are LGHNA and YSLEER. V lost 4 bases to trimming and J lost 0 bases; unmatched junction nucleotides: 1. The CDR3 loop is CASSRGQANTGELFF. CDR3 nucleotide sequence: TGCGCCAGCAGCCGGGGACAGGCGAACACCGGGGAGCTGTTTTTT.

The chain couples TRBV10-3 to TRBJ1-5, with 12 bases that match TRBD1. V was pared by 5 bases and J by 4 bases, with 15 bases of the junction left unmatched. CDR1 and CDR2 (germline): ENHRY, SYGVKD. This CDR3 contains 19 residues. The CDR3 protein is CAISSTGQGAPGINQPQHF. The CDR3 bases are TGTGCCATCAGTTCGACGGGACAGGGGGCGCCGGGAATAAATCAGCCCCAGCATTTT.

The gene calls are TRBV14 and TRBJ2-5, with 9 bases that match TRBD1. V lost 3 bases and J lost 4; bases outside the gene matches: 6. Germline V gives CDR1 SGHDN, CDR2 FVKESK. The CDR3 has 15 residues. In nucleotides, the CDR3 is TGTGCCAGCAGCCAGGACAGGGGAATACGAGAGACCCAGTACTTC. Translated, it gives CASSQDRGIRETQYF.

The J gene is TRBJ2-5, the V gene TRBV14; D ambiguous. Trimming shortened V by 4 bases and J by 0 bases, and 9 bases separated the two germline ends. The germline gives CDR1 SGHDN, CDR2 FVKESK. This CDR3 is 14 amino acids long. CDR3 residues: CASSLYDNQETQYF. The CDR3 region has the DNA TGTGCCAGCAGCCTTTACGACAACCAAGAGACCCAGTACTTC.

This rearrangement joins TRBV10-3 to TRBJ1-1; 8 bases align to TRBD1. V was clipped by 8 bases and J by 1 base; unmatched bases: 15. The germline gives CDR1 ENHRY, CDR2 SYGVKD. CDR3 length: 17 amino acids. CDR3 sequence reads: CAIWDTEAGTGNTEAFF. The DNA for the CDR3 is TGTGCCATCTGGGATACGGAAGCCGGGACAGGGAACACTGAAGCTTTCTTT.

The genes are TRBV29-1 and TRBJ1-1; D gene unclear. This CDR3 spans 10 amino acids. With 8 bases removed from V and 10 bases from J, the gap between germline ends came to 14 bases. Germline CDR1 and CDR2: SQVTM and ANQGSEA. This CDR3 is CSPTEVRAFF. The CDR3 bases are TGCAGCCCTACAGAAGTAAGAGCTTTCTTT.

About this clone itself: The sample has other DNA sequences that encode this CDR3 too. V gene TRBV6-5 combines with J gene TRBJ2-5, with D possibly TRBD2 on 7 matching bases. This CDR3 comprises 12 residues. The V gene's germline CDR1 is MNHEY and CDR2 SVGAGI. Trimming stripped 6 bases from V and 5 bases from J, with 10 bases between. For the CDR3, the DNA is TGTGCCAGCAGCCGGGGGGCTGAGACCCAGTACTTC. This codes for CASSRGAETQYF.

The V and J genes are TRBV7-8 and TRBJ1-5; no clear D gene. Looked up from germline, CDR1 is SGHVS and CDR2 is FQNEAQ. Trimming left V 5 bases short and J 2 bases short, with 10 bases between. The CDR3 runs 14 residues. This CDR3 is CASSQQEGNQPQHF. DNA for the CDR3: TGTGCCAGCAGCCAGCAGGAGGGCAATCAGCCCCAGCATTTT.

This chain joins TRBV6-1 and TRBJ2-2; TRBD2 might be the D (6 bases). Trimming removed 6 bases from V and 5 bases from J, with 13 bases in between. CDR3 size: 14 residues. The germline V gene encodes CDR1 MNHNS and CDR2 SASEGT. The CDR3 DNA follows: TGTGCCAGCAGGCCGGGAGCTCGGACCGGGGAGCTGTTTTTT. As protein: CASRPGARTGELFF.

A note on this clone: The germline gene is not matched at one end of the junction; a read error may be the cause. This chain joins TRBV7-9 and TRBJ2-4, with D perhaps matching TRBD2 (6 bases). From germline, CDR1 is SEHNR and CDR2 FQNEAQ (reference sequence). The CDR3 loop spans 16 amino acids. Here the CDR3 DNA reads TGTTCCAGCAGCTTAAATTCTCGGGAGGCCAAAAACATTCAGTACTTC. Protein product: CSSSLNSREAKNIQYF.

The J gene is TRBJ2-1, the V gene TRBV7-8, with D perhaps matching TRBD2 (5 bases). Between the trimmed V and J ends, which lost 5 bases and 6 bases, there was a span of 11 bases. Germline assignment: CDR1 SGHVS and CDR2 FQNEAQ. The CDR3 runs to 13 residues. The CDR3 loop is CASSPGVVNEQFF. CDR3 DNA sequence: TGTGCCAGCAGCCCCGGGGTGGTCAATGAGCAGTTCTTC.

This chain links TRBV6-5 with TRBJ1-2; the match to TRBD1 covers 7 bases. CDR3 length equals 15 residues. Germline V gives CDR1 MNHEY, CDR2 SVGAGI. V lost 6 bases and J lost 5; bases outside the gene matches: 12. CDR3 residues: CASRRHSGTAYGYTF. The CDR3 coding sequence is TGTGCCAGCAGGCGTCATTCTGGGACAGCTTATGGCTACACCTTC.

The chain has TRBV19 and TRBJ1-1, with TRBD1 matching over 9 bases. In germline, CDR1 is LNHDA, CDR2 SQIVND (reference sequence). The CDR3 consists of 14 residues. V gave up 7 bases and J gave up 6 bases; unmatched junction bases: 9. This chain's CDR3 is CASTALRQGAEAFF. DNA of the CDR3: TGTGCCAGTACCGCCTTGAGACAGGGGGCTGAAGCTTTCTTT.

V usage is TRBV9 and J usage is TRBJ2-3, with D possibly being TRBD1 (5 bases). This CDR3 is 13 amino acids long. Trimming pared 3 bases from V and 7 bases from J, leaving 12 bases between. The germline CDR1 and CDR2 sequences are SGDLS and YYNGEE. The CDR3 is CASSESTENTQYF. The CDR3, as DNA: TGTGCCAGCAGCGAATCGACAGAGAATACGCAGTATTTT.

About this clone itself: The junction does not match germline at one end; this may be a read error. Here the CDR3 reads CASSRDRGETQYF. CDR3 in DNA: TGTGCTAGCAGCCGAGACAGGGGCGAGACCCAGTACTTC. This rearrangement joins TRBV7-7 to TRBJ2-5, with 8 bases aligning to TRBD1. CDR1 is SSHAT, CDR2 FNYEAQ, per germline (reference sequence). CDR3 length: 13 amino acids.

The V and J genes are TRBV10-3 and TRBJ1-1, with 10 nucleotides matching TRBD1. The CDR3 loop spans 13 amino acids. In germline, CDR1 is ENHRY, CDR2 SYGVKD. Unmatched junction bases numbered 2, after V lost 9 bases and J lost 1 base. The CDR3 nucleotides read TGTGCCATTTGGGACAGGGGGAACACTGAAGCTTTCTTT. Residues: CAIWDRGNTEAFF.